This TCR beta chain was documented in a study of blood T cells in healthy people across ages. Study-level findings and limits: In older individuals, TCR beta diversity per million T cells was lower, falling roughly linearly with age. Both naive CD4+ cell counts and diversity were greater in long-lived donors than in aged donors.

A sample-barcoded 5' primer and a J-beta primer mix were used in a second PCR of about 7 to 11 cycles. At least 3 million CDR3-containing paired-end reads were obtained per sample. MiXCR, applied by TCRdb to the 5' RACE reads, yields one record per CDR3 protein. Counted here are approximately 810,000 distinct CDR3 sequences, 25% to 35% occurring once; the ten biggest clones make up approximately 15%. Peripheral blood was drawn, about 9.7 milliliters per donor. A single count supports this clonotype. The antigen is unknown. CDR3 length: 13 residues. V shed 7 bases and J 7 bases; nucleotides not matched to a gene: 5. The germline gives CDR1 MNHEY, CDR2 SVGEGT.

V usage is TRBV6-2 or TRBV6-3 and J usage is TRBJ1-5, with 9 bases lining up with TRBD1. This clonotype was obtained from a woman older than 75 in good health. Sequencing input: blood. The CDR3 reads CASKQGAGQPQHF. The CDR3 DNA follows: TGTGCCAGCAAACAGGGGGCCGGCCAGCCCCAGCATTTT.